This is a list of T cell receptor beta chains from one sample in a study of T cells in Graves' hyperthyroidism and ophthalmopathy. TCRdb re-derived calls from the multiplex PCR reads in MiXCR, one entry per CDR3 protein. The sample carries approximately 720,000 distinct CDR3 sequences, around a sixth recorded once. The sample consisted of blood. The receptors here all came from a woman between 45 and 60 years old with Graves' hyperthyroidism that later progressed to Graves' ophthalmopathy. Each CDR3 is given with its conserved first and last residue. D genes are given only for firm matches. The listing skips clone size in some rows; elsewhere it reads once, few, many or a size class.

D: TRBD2
size: .
V: TRBV5-4
J: TRBJ2-5
DNA: TGTGCCAGCAGCTTGAGTCTAGCGGGGGTGGGAGAGACCCAGTACTTC
CDR3: CASSLSLAGVGETQYF

D: TRBD1
size: few
V: TRBV7-9
J: TRBJ1-1
DNA: TGTGCCAGCAGCCTTGGACAGGCTGTTGAAGCTTTCTTT
CDR3: CASSLGQAVEAFF

D: TRBD2
size: many
V: TRBV2
J: TRBJ2-7
DNA: TGTGCCAGCTTTTCAGGACTAGCATCCGAGCAGTACTTC
CDR3: CASFSGLASEQYF

D: TRBD1
size: few
V: TRBV5-5
J: TRBJ1-2
DNA: TGTGCCAGCAGCATACGGACAGGGGACGGCTATGGCTACACCTTC
CDR3: CASSIRTGDGYGYTF

D: TRBD2
size: many
V: TRBV7-3
J: TRBJ2-7
DNA: TGTGCCAGCAGCCCCGCGGGGGGCAGCGAGCAGTACTTC
CDR3: CASSPAGGSEQYF

D: TRBD1
size: many
V: TRBV3-1
J: TRBJ2-2
DNA: TGTGCCAGCAGCCACGGACAGGGAACCGGGGAGCTGTTTTTT
CDR3: CASSHGQGTGELFF

D: TRBD2
size: .
V: TRBV11-2
J: TRBJ2-3
DNA: TGTGCCAGCTGCCCAGCCTTTAGCGGGGGGTACACAGATACGCAGTATTTT
CDR3: CASCPAFSGGYTDTQYF

D: TRBD1
size: .
V: TRBV28
J: TRBJ1-4
DNA: TGTGCCAGCAGTTTCCCGTCGACAGGGTACCTTCCAACTAATGAAAAACCGTTTTTT
CDR3: CASSFPSTGYLPTNEKPFF

D: .
size: many
V: TRBV7-9
J: TRBJ1-1
DNA: TGTGCCACCACCAACGGGGCCGGCATCAACACTGAAGCTTTCTTT
CDR3: CATTNGAGINTEAFF

D: .
size: many
V: TRBV30
J: TRBJ1-5
DNA: TGTGCCTGGGGCTCGTCTAGCAATCAGCCCCAGCATTTT
CDR3: CAWGSSSNQPQHF

D: TRBD2
size: .
V: TRBV2
J: TRBJ2-1
DNA: TGTGCCAGCAGTGATGAACTAGCGGGGGGGAGGAATGAGCAGTTCTTC
CDR3: CASSDELAGGRNEQFF

D: TRBD1
size: few
V: TRBV6-5
J: TRBJ1-2
DNA: TGTGCCAGCAGTTACCTCGAGGACAGGGGAAAGCATGGCTACACCTTC
CDR3: CASSYLEDRGKHGYTF

D: TRBD1
size: .
V: TRBV4-1
J: TRBJ1-1
DNA: TGCGCCAGCAGCCAAGATCCAAGGGCAGGGGGCATCGACACTGAAGCTTTCTTT
CDR3: CASSQDPRAGGIDTEAFF

D: .
size: many
V: TRBV6-5
J: TRBJ1-1
DNA: TGTGCCAGCAGTTACGGTTTTAGTGTCACTGAAGCTTTCTTT
CDR3: CASSYGFSVTEAFF

D: .
size: many
V: TRBV2
J: TRBJ2-7
DNA: TGTGCCAGCGGGGACCGGGGACGGACCTACGAGCAGTACTTC
CDR3: CASGDRGRTYEQYF

D: .
size: many
V: TRBV2
J: TRBJ2-3
DNA: TGTGCCAGCAGTGAAGCCCATCCGGGCCTTAGCACAGATACGCAGTATTTT
CDR3: CASSEAHPGLSTDTQYF

D: TRBD2
size: .
V: TRBV3-1
J: TRBJ2-7
DNA: TGTGCCAGCAGCCAAGATTGGACTAGAGACGAGCAGTACTTC
CDR3: CASSQDWTRDEQYF